Described below is a single T cell receptor beta chain sequence and its context. V dropped 4 bases and J dropped 0 bases, with 4 bases sitting between them. Germline loops: CDR1 SGHVS, CDR2 FQNEAQ. The CDR3 loop spans 12 amino acids. In the original analysis: For nucleated cells, counts were estimated from reference gene primer amplification. Some clones are missing from TCRdb's copy, which holds only in-frame ones; the method was immunoSEQ multiplex PCR. The DNA was the basis for D and trimming; V, J and clone size are from that table. This table has over 80,000 clones, around nine tenths appearing once. This specimen belongs to a study of blood T cell repertoires in COVID-19. Turning to the study itself: The samples span acute and convalescent COVID-19 from the United States, Italy and Spain. From T cells, B-cell-depleted T cells, or PBMCs came the material, which was cDNA or gDNA.

This TCR came from a man aged 45-60 years with acute or convalescent COVID-19. The material sequenced was peripheral blood. This rearrangement joins TRBV7-8 to TRBJ2-7; D is unclear. DNA for the CDR3: TGTGCCAGCAGCTCGAGCTCCTACGAGCAGTACTTC. Amino acids: CASSSSSYEQYF.